The 3 T cell receptor beta chains presented below share a single source sample, sequenced in a study of PD-L1 blockade in urothelial cancer. The time point denotes: peripheral blood 6 weeks after treatment start. The assay was immunoSEQ multiplex PCR, and TCRdb's table has in-frame clones only and misses some. The repertoire has some 110,000 clones, around 90% of them found once; the top ten carry approximately 3.8%. Sample: PBMCs, taken around atezolizumab (anti-PD-L1) treatment. Receptor source: a man in his sixties with urothelial cancer.

This chain's CDR3 is CASSPSSYQETQYF. CDR3 nucleotide sequence: TGTGCCAGCAGCCCCAGTTCTTACCAAGAGACCCAGTACTTC. J is TRBJ2-5 and V is TRBV11-2, with no clear D. Trimming stripped 5 bases from V and 0 bases from J, with 10 bases between. The length of the CDR3 is 14 residues. Germline lookup yields CDR1 SGHAT and CDR2 FQNNGV.

The CDR3 here is CASSYLGQDNEQFF. CDR3 DNA sequence: TGCGCCAGCAGCTACTTAGGACAGGACAATGAGCAGTTCTTC. The chain is built from TRBV4-1 and TRBJ2-1; 7 positions agree with TRBD1. This CDR3 spans 14 amino acids. The germline gives CDR1 MGHRA, CDR2 YSYEKL. V lost 5 bases to trimming and J lost 5 bases; unmatched junction nucleotides: 6.

The V gene is TRBV5-1, the J gene TRBJ2-3, with D uncertain. Germline assignment: CDR1 SGHRS and CDR2 YFSETQ. Between the trimmed V and J ends, which lost 1 base and 2 bases, there was a span of 8 bases. This CDR3 has 14 amino acids. Here the CDR3 reads CASSLSDHTDTQYF. The CDR3 DNA reads TGCGCCAGCAGCTTGAGCGACCACACAGATACGCAGTATTTT.